A single sample gave rise to the 23 T cell receptor beta chains below, sequenced in a study of blood T cell repertoires in COVID-19. Profiling relied on immunoSEQ multiplex PCR, and the TCRdb table lists in-frame clones only, not all of them. The repertoire holds 140,000 to 150,000 clones, with 70% to 90% as singletons. Source material: peripheral blood. Receptor source: a woman aged 60-75 years with COVID-19, enrolled during active disease.

This clone occurred once. This rearrangement joins TRBV6-5 to TRBJ1-1, with TRBD1 as a possible D gene (6 bases). The V end was cut by 6 bases, the J end by 1 base, with 15 bases between. Germline assignment: CDR1 MNHEY and CDR2 SVGAGI. The CDR3 has 15 residues. CDR3 bases: TGTGCCAGCAGCCTCCTTCGGACAGCGAACACTGAAGCTTTCTTT. Residues: CASSLLRTANTEAFF.

The gene calls are TRBV5-4 and TRBJ2-5; maybe TRBD1 (5 bases). Trimming removed 4 bases at V and 8 bases at J, with 21 bases between. The CDR3 totals 15 residues. Germline CDR1 is SGHNT and CDR2 is YYREEE (reference sequence). The CDR3 sequence: CASSIETENLGTQYF. DNA for the CDR3: TGTGCCAGCAGCATAGAGACAGAAAATCTCGGCACCCAGTACTTC.

The chain recombines TRBV23-1 with TRBJ2-4, with D maybe TRBD2 (6 bases). TRBV23-1 carries the ORF label, with uncertain function. Trimming shortened V by 1 base and J by 8 bases, and 21 bases separated the two germline ends. The CDR3 has 17 residues. CDR3 region: CASSQWALGRGVDIQYF. For the CDR3, the DNA is TGCGCCAGCAGTCAATGGGCATTGGGGCGGGGAGTTGACATTCAGTACTTC.

The chain recombines TRBV5-1 with TRBJ1-3; D is unclear. This CDR3 is 15 amino acids long. Germline loops: CDR1 SGHRS, CDR2 YFSETQ. V shed 0 bases and J shed 0 bases, with 7 bases lying between them. CDR3 nucleotides: TGCGCCAGCAGCTTGGTTTCAGGCTCTGGAAACACCATATATTTT. It codes for CASSLVSGSGNTIYF.

This chain uses TRBV19 with TRBJ2-1, with 14 bases lining up with TRBD2. Trimming removed 0 bases from V and 0 bases from J; junction bases left unmatched: 10. The V gene's germline CDR1 is LNHDA and CDR2 SQIVND (reference sequence). CDR3 length: 21 amino acids. The CDR3 spells CASSIDLGLAGGISSYNEQFF. The CDR3 nucleotides are TGTGCCAGTAGTATAGATCTAGGACTAGCGGGGGGAATTAGCTCCTACAATGAGCAGTTCTTC.

The CDR3 DNA reads as TGTGCCAGCAGCTTAATGGCAGGCGCCGGGGAGCTGTTTTTT. Translated: CASSLMAGAGELFF. J is TRBJ2-2 and V is TRBV7-3; no clear D gene. CDR3 length: 14 amino acids. V was shortened by 1 base and J by 6 bases, with 9 bases between the two germline ends. The V gene's germline CDR1 is SGHTA and CDR2 FQGTGA.

This clone was counted a single time. J is TRBJ2-3 and V is TRBV27; 11 nucleotides match TRBD2. The CDR3 runs to 17 residues. V dropped 5 bases and J dropped 1; count of bases not matched to a gene: 8. Germline V gene data show CDR1 as MNHEY and CDR2 as SMNVEV (reference sequence). In nucleotides, the CDR3 is TGTGCCAGCAGTCCCCCTCTAGCGGGGGGACGCACAGATACGCAGTATTTT. Residues: CASSPPLAGGRTDTQYF.

This chain's CDR3 is CASSEGTGRTGANVLTF. The CDR3 DNA reads TGTGCCAGCAGCGAAGGGACAGGGAGGACTGGGGCCAACGTCCTGACTTTC. The chain couples TRBV5-6 to TRBJ2-6; TRBD1 matches at 9 bases. From germline, CDR1 is SGHDT and CDR2 YYEEEE. The length of the CDR3 is 17 residues. Trimming took 4 bases from V and 2 from J; bases not matched to a gene: 7.

V and J are TRBV6-5 and TRBJ2-4; a possible D gene is TRBD2 (5 bases). Germline CDR1 and CDR2: MNHEY and SVGAGI. V was cut by 4 bases and J by 3 bases, with 13 bases left in between. The CDR3 is 15 amino acids. CDR3 DNA sequence: TGTGCCAGCAGTTCCCCGGGAAACGGCAAAAACATTCAGTACTTC. It encodes CASSSPGNGKNIQYF.

The chain carries TRBV7-9 and TRBJ2-2; weak D call: TRBD2 (5 bases). Germline V gene data show CDR1 as SEHNR and CDR2 as FQNEAQ (reference sequence). The CDR3 totals 16 residues. V lost 5 bases, J lost 5 bases, and 18 bases lay in between. Written as DNA, the CDR3 is TGTGCCAGCAGCCCACCGCCCGGGGTTGAGACCGGGGAGCTGTTTTTT. This gives the protein CASSPPPGVETGELFF.

CDR3 sequence reads: CASSPRGPTEPTGELFF. CDR3 coding DNA: TGTGCCAGCTCACCAAGGGGCCCGACTGAACCCACCGGGGAGCTGTTTTTT. The rearrangement links TRBV18 to TRBJ2-2; possible D gene TRBD1, 5 bases. CDR3 size: 17 residues. CDR1 is KGHSH, CDR2 LQKENI, per germline. The ends were cut back, 2 bases at V and 4 bases at J, with 17 bases in the middle.

The table lists this clone with a count of one. This sequence joins TRBV10-3 and TRBJ2-1; maybe TRBD1 (6 bases). The CDR3 covers 13 residues. CDR1 is ENHRY, CDR2 SYGVKD, per germline. Between the trimmed V and J ends, which lost 5 bases and 6 bases, there was a span of 11 bases. In DNA, the CDR3 is TGTGCCATCAGTCTTATCAGGGGCAATGAGCAGTTCTTC. Encoded protein: CAISLIRGNEQFF.

The chain couples TRBV14 to TRBJ2-3; TRBD1 might be the D (6 bases). This CDR3 spans 16 amino acids. V dropped 2 bases and J dropped 0 bases, with 12 bases sitting between them. Germline values: CDR1 SGHDN, CDR2 FVKESK. This CDR3 is CASSQFTGSSTDTQYF. The CDR3 nucleotides read TGTGCCAGCAGCCAATTTACAGGGAGTAGCACAGATACGCAGTATTTT.

This chain uses TRBV20-1 with TRBJ1-5; D may be TRBD1 (5 bases). CDR1 and CDR2 (germline): DFQATT, SNEGSKA (reference sequence). This CDR3 is built from 10 residues. Trimming removed 4 bases at V and 8 bases at J, with 6 bases between. The CDR3 region has the DNA TGCAGTGCTAAGGGGAAGCCCCAGCATTTT. This codes for CSAKGKPQHF.

This chain uses TRBV6-4 with TRBJ2-1, with 10 bases that match TRBD1. The CDR3 is made up of 17 amino acids. Germline CDR1 reads MRHNA; CDR2 reads SNTAGT. After removal of 0 bases from V and 2 bases from J, the junction contained 4 bases not matched to a gene. The CDR3 DNA reads as TGTGCCAGCAGTGACTCGGCGGACAGGGGGACCTACAATGAGCAGTTCTTC. Amino acid sequence: CASSDSADRGTYNEQFF.

The chain joins TRBV6-2 or TRBV6-3 to TRBJ2-5; 7 positions match TRBD2. Germline lookup yields CDR1 MNHEY and CDR2 SVGEGT. CDR3 length equals 13 residues. V dropped 4 bases and J dropped 5; count of bases not matched to a gene: 4. This CDR3 reads CASSFGGRETQYF. As DNA, the CDR3 is TGTGCCAGCAGTTTCGGGGGGAGGGAGACCCAGTACTTC.

J is TRBJ1-1 and V is TRBV3-1 (or the pseudogene TRBV3-2); D is unresolved. CDR1 and CDR2 from the germline V gene are LGHDT and YNNKEL (reference sequence). V gave up 5 bases and J gave up 4 bases, with 17 bases separating them. The CDR3 sequence is 15 residues long. The CDR3 sequence: CASSEGGIEGTEAFF. The CDR3 DNA is TGTGCCAGCAGCGAAGGAGGTATCGAGGGCACTGAAGCTTTCTTT.

The chain employs TRBV14 and TRBJ2-1; 10 nucleotides match TRBD2. CDR1 SGHDN and CDR2 FVKESK come from the germline V gene. The CDR3 length is 15 residues. V dropped 2 bases and J dropped 7; count of bases not matched to a gene: 5. The CDR3 spells CASSQWLAGENEQFF. CDR3 sequence (DNA): TGTGCCAGCAGCCAATGGCTAGCGGGGGAGAATGAGCAGTTCTTC.

This chain links TRBV2 with TRBJ1-1, with a weak D call TRBD1 (5 bases). Trimming left V 5 bases short and J 1 base short, with 11 bases between. CDR1 is SNHLY and CDR2 is FYNNEI in the germline V gene. The CDR3 runs to 14 residues. In DNA form, the CDR3 reads TGTGCCAGCAGTCCGACAGCTCAGAACACTGAAGCTTTCTTT. This translates into CASSPTAQNTEAFF.

This clone was seen more than once but under ten times. This chain connects TRBV18 to TRBJ1-4; the match to TRBD1 covers 8 bases. Germline-derived CDR1 and CDR2 are KGHSH and LQKENI. The CDR3 is 15 residues long. Trimming cost V 3 bases and J 8 bases; bases outside gene matches: 8. The DNA of the CDR3 is TGTGCCAGCTCACCGCAGGGGGCGAATGAAGAAAAACTGTTTTTT. Encoded protein: CASSPQGANEEKLFF.

This chain uses TRBV30 with TRBJ1-3; TRBD1 matches 7 bases. Trimming at V came to 8 bases and at J to 0 bases, leaving 4 bases not matched to a gene. This CDR3 comprises 13 residues. Germline CDR1 reads GTSNPN; CDR2 reads SVGIG (reference sequence). CDR3 sequence (DNA): TGTGCCGGACAGGTCCGCTCTGGAAACACCATATATTTT. Protein product: CAGQVRSGNTIYF.

This chain links TRBV12-5 with TRBJ1-1; D is unresolved. Germline V lookup: CDR1 LGHNT, CDR2 FRNRAP. Trimming cost V 3 bases and J 1 base, with 6 bases left between them. The CDR3 runs 13 residues. The CDR3: CASGFDKNTEAFF. As DNA, the CDR3 is TGTGCTAGTGGTTTCGACAAGAACACTGAAGCTTTCTTT. The full variable domain, rest sourced from reference TRBV12-5 and TRBJ1-1, is DARVTQTPRHKVTEMGQEVTMRCQPILGHNTVFWYRQTMMQGLELLAYFRNRAPLDDSGMPKDRFSAEMPDATLATLKIQPSEPRDSAVYFCASGFDKNTEAFFGQGTRLTVV.

The rearrangement links TRBV12-3 or TRBV12-4 to TRBJ1-3, with D perhaps matching TRBD1 (5 bases). The CDR3 is 13 amino acids. V lost 8 bases and J 0 bases, leaving 8 bases between the germline ends. CDR3 nucleotide sequence: TGTGCCAGCGGGGCCAGCTCTGGAAACACCATATATTTT. Translation gives CASGASSGNTIYF.